This T cell receptor (beta chain) emerged from a study of response to subunit inactivated influenza vaccine. Findings and limits, study-wide: That few new T cells are recruited by each seasonal influenza vaccination was the authors' suggestion.

J was trimmed by 0 bases and V by 6 bases; bases with no gene match: 3. This CDR3 region has 14 residues. Germline-derived CDR1 and CDR2 are MDHEN and SYDVKM. A single record per CDR3 protein comes from TCRdb applying MiXCR to the RT-PCR reads. The repertoire consists of just under 550,000 distinct CDR3 sequences, with around 21% occurring once and the leading ten covering roughly 2.8%. This clonotype occurred many times. No antigen is known for it. These records were also assigned to another study, of T cells expressing NK-cell markers. That work states: UMIs accompanied the 5'RACE template switching by which TCR beta cDNA was made.

The V gene is TRBV28, the J gene TRBJ2-7; 9 bases align to TRBD1. The sample here was CD4+ T cells sorted from PBMCs, taken about 13 days after vaccination. This sequence was found in a man aged 45-60 years who received an inactivated influenza vaccine. This chain's CDR3 is CASSRDRASYEQYF. CDR3 nucleotide sequence: TGTGCCAGCAGCCGGGACAGGGCCTCCTACGAGCAGTACTTC.